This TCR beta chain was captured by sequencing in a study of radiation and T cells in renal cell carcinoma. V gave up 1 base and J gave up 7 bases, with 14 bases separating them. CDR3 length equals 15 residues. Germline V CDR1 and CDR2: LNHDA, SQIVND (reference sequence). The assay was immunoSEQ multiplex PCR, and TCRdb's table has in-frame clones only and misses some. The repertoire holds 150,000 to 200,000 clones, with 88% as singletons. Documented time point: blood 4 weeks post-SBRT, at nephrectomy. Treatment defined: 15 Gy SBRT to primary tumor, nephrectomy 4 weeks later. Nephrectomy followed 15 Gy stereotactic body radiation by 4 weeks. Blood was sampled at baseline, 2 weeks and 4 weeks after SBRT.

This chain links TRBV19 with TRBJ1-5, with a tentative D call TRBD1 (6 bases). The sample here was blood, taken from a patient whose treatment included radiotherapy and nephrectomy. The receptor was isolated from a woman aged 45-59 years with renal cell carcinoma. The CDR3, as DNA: TGTGCCAGTAGTATAGGCCCCCCAGGGGTCCAGCCCCAGCATTTT. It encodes CASSIGPPGVQPQHF.